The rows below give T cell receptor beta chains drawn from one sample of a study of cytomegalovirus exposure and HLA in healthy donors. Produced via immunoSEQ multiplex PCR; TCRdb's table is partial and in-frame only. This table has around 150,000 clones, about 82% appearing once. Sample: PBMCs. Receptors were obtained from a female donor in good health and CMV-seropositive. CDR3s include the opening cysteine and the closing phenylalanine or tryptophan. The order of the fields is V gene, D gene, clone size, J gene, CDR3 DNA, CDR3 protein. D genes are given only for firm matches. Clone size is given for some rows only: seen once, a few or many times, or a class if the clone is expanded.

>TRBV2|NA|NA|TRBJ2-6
TGTGCCAGCAGTGACTCCAGGGGGGCCAACGTCCTGACTTTC
CASSDSRGANVLTF
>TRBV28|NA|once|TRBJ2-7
TGTGCCAGCAGCACACTAGCCTCCTACGAGCAGTACTTC
CASSTLASYEQYF
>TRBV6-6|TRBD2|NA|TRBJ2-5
TGTGCCAGCAGTTACTCGGCGGGCGGGAGGGCGTCGACCCAGTACTTC
CASSYSAGGRASTQYF
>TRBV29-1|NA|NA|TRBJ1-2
TGCAGCGTTTTGGAGGGCTACACCTTC
CSVLEGYTF
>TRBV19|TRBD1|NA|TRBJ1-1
TGTGCCAGTAGTATAGCCTCGGGACAGGGCACTGAAGCTTTCTTT
CASSIASGQGTEAFF
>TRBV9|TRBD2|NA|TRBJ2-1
TGTGCCAGCAGCGTAACTAGCGGGAGGAGCAATGAGCAGTTCTTC
CASSVTSGRSNEQFF
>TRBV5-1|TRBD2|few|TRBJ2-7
TGCGCCAGCAGCTTGGACGGGGGGGTTAGCTCCTACGAGCAGTACTTC
CASSLDGGVSSYEQYF
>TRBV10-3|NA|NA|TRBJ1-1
TGTGCCATCAGTGAGTCCGGGGGGTTGGGCACTGAAGCTTTCTTT
CAISESGGLGTEAFF
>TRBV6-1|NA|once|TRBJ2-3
TGTGCCAGCAGTGAAAGCGGGAGCACAGATACGCAGTATTTT
CASSESGSTDTQYF
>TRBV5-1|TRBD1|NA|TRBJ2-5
TGCGCCAGCAGCTTAACGACAGGGGGCGTTCAGACCCAGTACTTC
CASSLTTGGVQTQYF
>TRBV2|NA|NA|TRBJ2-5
TGTGCCAGCAGTGAAGCCTCCGGGACAAGGAGGCCACCGGGTGAGCAGTACTTC
CASSEASGTRRPPGEQYF
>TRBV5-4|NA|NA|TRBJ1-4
TGTGCCAGCAGCAGCAAGGACTCCTCAACTAATGAAAAACTGTTTTTT
CASSSKDSSTNEKLFF
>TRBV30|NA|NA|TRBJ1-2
TGTGCCTGGAGTGTACCAGGAAATAACTATGGCTACACCTTC
CAWSVPGNNYGYTF
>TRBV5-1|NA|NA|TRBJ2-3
TGCGCCAGCAGCTTGGTTCAGGCTAGCACAGATACGCAGTATTTT
CASSLVQASTDTQYF
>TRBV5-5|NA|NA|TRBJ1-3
TGTGCCAGCAGCTTGGTTAGCACGGGAAACACCATATATTTT
CASSLVSTGNTIYF
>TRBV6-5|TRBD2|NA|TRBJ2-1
TGTGCCAGCAGAAGCGGGACTACCTCCTACAATGAGCAGTTCTTC
CASRSGTTSYNEQFF
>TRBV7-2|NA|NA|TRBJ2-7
TGTGCCAGCAGCTTAGAACTACTCACCTACGAGCAGTACTTC
CASSLELLTYEQYF
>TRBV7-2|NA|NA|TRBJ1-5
TGTGCCAGCAGCCCCCCTGGAGGGCTCCATCAGCCCCAGCATTTT
CASSPPGGLHQPQHF
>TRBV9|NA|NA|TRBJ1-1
TGTGCCAGCACCAGTTCCAAGAACACTGAAGCTTTCTTT
CASTSSKNTEAFF
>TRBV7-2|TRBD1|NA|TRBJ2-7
TGTGCCAGCAGCCGCGGGACAGGGGCTTACGAGCAGTACTTC
CASSRGTGAYEQYF